This T cell receptor (beta chain) was found in a study of persistence of HIV-infected CD4 T cells. Lysates of CMV-infected fibroblasts at 10 ug/mL stimulated these cells. CD40L-negative CD69-negative CD45RO-high memory CD4+ T cells were sorted as populations depleted of antigen-responding cells. Concerning this clone itself: Its antigen is currently unknown.

Sequencing used immunoSEQ version 4 in survey mode. The method was immunoSEQ multiplex PCR; TCRdb's version includes in-frame clones alone and lacks a portion of them. The sample carries tens of thousands of clones, about 85% recorded once. Germline V lookup: CDR1 SNHLY, CDR2 FYNNEI. V was pared by 7 bases and J by 4 bases, with 7 bases of the junction left unmatched. This CDR3 region has 15 residues. V usage is TRBV2 and J usage is TRBJ2-3; 11 bases are shared with TRBD1. Sequencing was performed on CD4+ T cells sorted from PBMCs after roughly 18-hour stimulation, taken from a patient who received antiretroviral therapy. This clonotype was obtained from an adult man with HIV who was CMV-seropositive. As DNA, the CDR3 is TGTGCCAGCACCCCGGACAGGGGGCGACCAGATACGCAGTATTTT. Its protein product is CASTPDRGRPDTQYF.